The T cell receptor beta chain described here comes from a study of T cell changes during pregnancy in multiple sclerosis. From germline, CDR1 is LGHNT and CDR2 FRNRAP. Trimming at V came to 0 bases and at J to 10 bases, leaving 14 bases not matched to a gene. This CDR3 is 19 amino acids long. Generated by immunoSEQ multiplex PCR, the TCRdb table keeps only in-frame clones and is missing some. The table has 55,000 to 85,000 clones, approximately 90% seen once. V is TRBV12-5 and J is TRBJ2-1; 14 bases agree with TRBD2. This sequence originates from a female donor with multiple sclerosis, enrolled in a pregnancy study. The source material was peripheral blood, sampled in the third trimester of pregnancy. CDR3 sequence reads: CASGLVLGRLAGGQGEQFF. DNA for the CDR3: TGTGCTAGTGGTTTGGTACTTGGAAGACTAGCGGGAGGGCAGGGGGAGCAGTTCTTC.